Listed here are 6 T cell receptor beta chains from one sample, sequenced in a study of tissue T cells after allogeneic stem cell transplantation. Data came from immunoSEQ multiplex PCR; TCRdb stores just in-frame clones and leaves some out. The table has fewer than 1,300 clones, roughly 61% seen once; the top ten hold 15% to 20%. The time point here: mouse harvest day 7 after allogeneic transplant. Mouse grafts combined 10^7 T-cell-depleted bone marrow cells with 10^6 splenic CD5+ T cells. Material for sequencing was liver tissue. Receptors originate from a female BALB/c mouse given C57BL/6 T cells with graft-versus-host disease after an allogeneic hematopoietic cell transplant.

Comment on this clone: All gene names here are mouse names. The CDR3 goes on 1 residue after the read ends, and that part is filled in from the germline J gene. V gene TRBV26 combines with J gene TRBJ2-3, with D possibly called TRBD1 or TRBD2 (5 bases each). Germline values: CDR1 KGHPV, CDR2 FQNQEV (reference sequence). Trimming stripped 4 bases from V and 1 base from J, with 12 bases between. The CDR3 is made up of 15 amino acids. The DNA read from the CDR3 is TGTGCCAGCAGTCCCCGGGGCAGGGGTGCAGAAACGCTGTAT. Translated, it gives CASSPRGRGAETLY. The whole CDR3 sequence reads CASSPRGRGAETLYF.

Concerning this clone: These gene names are mouse names. The read comes to an end 1 residue before the CDR3 does, leaving the germline J gene to fill in the end. The chain has TRBV5 and TRBJ2-4; D unclear. With 3 bases removed from V and 2 bases from J, the gap between germline ends came to 6 bases. CDR3 length equals 13 residues. Germline values: CDR1 LGHNA, CDR2 YNLKQL (reference sequence). CDR3 DNA, as far as it was read: TGTGCCAGCAGCCACCGGTTTCAAAACACCTTGTAC. It translates to CASSHRFQNTLY. The entire CDR3 protein is CASSHRFQNTLYF.

This clone is deemed large. Genes here carry mouse names. With the read ending 1 residue before the CDR3 end, the germline J gene is used to fill in that end. The chain recombines TRBV4 with TRBJ2-7; 12 bases map to TRBD2. The CDR3 consists of 14 residues. Losses at the gene ends were 4 bases for V and 4 bases for J; bases not matched to a gene: 2. Germline V gene data show CDR1 as LGHDT and CDR2 as YNNKQL (reference sequence). CDR3 in amino acids: CASSSGLGGYEQYF. CDR3 bases read: TGTGCCAGCAGCTCCGGACTGGGGGGGTATGAACAGTAC.

This clone was observed a handful of times. Mouse names are used for the genes. The read finishes 1 residue shy of the CDR3 end, and the germline J gene is used to complete it. J is TRBJ2-7 and V is TRBV16, with 7 nucleotides matching TRBD2. Germline assignment: CDR1 SGHSA and CDR2 FRNQAP. V was clipped by 5 bases and J by 3 bases; unmatched bases: 4. The CDR3 sequence is 13 residues long. The CDR3 sequence: CASSMDWFYEQYF. Incomplete CDR3 DNA: TGTGCAAGCAGCATGGACTGGTTCTATGAACAGTAC.

This clone came up a few times. Any gene name here is a mouse gene name. Sequencing ends 1 residue short of the CDR3 end; the germline J gene provides the rest. This rearrangement joins TRBV13-1 to TRBJ1-5; no firm D call. CDR3 size: 14 residues. V dropped 2 bases and J dropped 0 bases, with 6 bases sitting between them. In germline, CDR1 is NSHNY, CDR2 SYGAGN. The CDR3: CASSEGFNNQAPLF. The CDR3 DNA, read in part, is TGTGCCAGCAGTGAAGGGTTTAACAACCAGGCTCCGCTT.

A word on this clone: Mouse gene names apply. Sequencing ends 1 residue short of the CDR3 end; the germline J gene provides the rest. The chain recombines TRBV26 with TRBJ1-2; tentatively, D is TRBD1 (5 bases). V was pared by 3 bases and J by 0 bases, with 11 bases between. The CDR3 contains 15 residues. Looked up from germline, CDR1 is KGHPV and CDR2 is FQNQEV (reference sequence). CDR3 sequence reads: CASSLQGGTNSDYTF. The CDR3 DNA, read in part, is TGTGCCAGCAGTCTTCAGGGAGGTACAAACTCCGACTACACC.